This TCR beta chain appears in the sequencing data of a study of CD8+ T cells in alopecia areata. Regarding the study as a whole: Scalp specimens additionally yield sequences from normal skin's resident alphabeta T cells. Lesional tissue from the scalp (especially in alopecia totalis/universalis) showed higher clonality than normal scalp.

Concerning this clone: Its antigen is as yet unknown.

Isolated RNA was reverse transcribed into cDNA used as the sequencing template. Here immunoSEQ multiplex PCR was the method, and the copy in TCRdb shows in-frame clones only, minus some. The sample contains some 200,000 clones, 45% to 70% of which appear only once. This receptor was identified in a human donor in good health. The material sequenced was CD8+ T cells sorted from blood.

The CDR3 reads CATSRDRTDRNYNEQFF. CDR3 coding DNA: TGTGCCACCAGCAGAGATCGAACGGACAGAAATTACAATGAGCAGTTCTTC. The chain employs TRBV15 and TRBJ2-1; possibly TRBD1 for D (6 bases). Deletions cut 0 bases from V and 4 bases from J, with 16 bases between. Per germline, CDR1 LNHNV and CDR2 YYDKDF (reference sequence). CDR3 size: 17 residues.